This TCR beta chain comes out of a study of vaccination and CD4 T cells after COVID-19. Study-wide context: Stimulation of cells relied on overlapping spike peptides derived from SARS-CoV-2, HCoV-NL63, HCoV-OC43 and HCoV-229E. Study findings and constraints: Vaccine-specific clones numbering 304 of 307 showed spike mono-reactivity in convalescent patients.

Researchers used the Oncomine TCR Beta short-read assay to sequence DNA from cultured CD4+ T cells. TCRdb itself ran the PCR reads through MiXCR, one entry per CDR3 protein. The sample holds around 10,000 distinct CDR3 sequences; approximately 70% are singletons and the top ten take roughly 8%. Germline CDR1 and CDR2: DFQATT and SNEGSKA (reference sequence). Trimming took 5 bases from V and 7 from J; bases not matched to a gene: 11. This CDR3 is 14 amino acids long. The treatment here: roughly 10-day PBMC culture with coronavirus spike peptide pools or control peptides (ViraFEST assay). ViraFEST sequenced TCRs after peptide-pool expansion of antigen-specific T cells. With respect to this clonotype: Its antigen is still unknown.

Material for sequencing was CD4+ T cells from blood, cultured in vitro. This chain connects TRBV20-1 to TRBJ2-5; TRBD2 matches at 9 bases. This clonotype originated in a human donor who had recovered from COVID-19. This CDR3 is CSAPPQTSGVTQYF. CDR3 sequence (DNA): TGCAGTGCTCCGCCCCAGACTAGCGGAGTGACCCAGTACTTC.